What follows describes a single T cell receptor (beta chain). The antigen remains undetermined. This record belongs to a study of OX40 agonist ivuxolimab in advanced cancers. About the study: Eligibility admitted prior anti-PD-1, anti-PD-L1 or anti-CTLA-4 therapy; approximately 40% had some. Findings and caveats of the study: Also present in some nonresponders was a low level of normalized T-cell clonal expansion. People who partly responded at 0.1-3.0 mg/kg had some of the least clonal expansion seen.

Using immunoSEQ multiplex PCR, the repertoire was profiled, and TCRdb retains in-frame clones only, with some absent. The sample has 25,000 to 40,000 clones; under 95% are singletons. The sequence was collected from an adult with an advanced solid tumor such as melanoma, head and neck, liver or kidney cancer. This sample comprised CD4+ or CD8+ T cells sorted from blood, obtained in a trial of the OX40 agonist ivuxolimab.

This chain's CDR3 is CASSWTAGERIYGYTF. CDR3 nucleotide sequence: TGTGCCAGCAGTTGGACTGCAGGGGAAAGGATCTATGGCTACACCTTC. The V call is TRBV28, the J call TRBJ1-2; perhaps TRBD1 as D (6 bases). V lost 4 bases, J lost 4 bases, and 19 bases lay in between. The germline V gene has CDR1 MDHEN and CDR2 SYDVKM. The CDR3 runs to 16 residues.